The 11 T cell receptor beta chains presented below share a single source sample, sequenced in a study of Graves' ophthalmopathy and Graves' hyperthyroidism. RNA transcripts yielded amplified TCR beta CDR3 regions. First-round RT-PCR relied on HTBI primers, and a second-round multiplex PCR came next. From the multiplex PCR reads, TCRdb called clonotypes with MiXCR, one entry per CDR3 protein. The sample has 52,000 or so distinct CDR3 sequences, more than 40% seen once. Sequencing input: peripheral blood. These receptor sequences come from an adult woman with Graves' ophthalmopathy.

As concerns this clonotype: A much larger clone lies a single base off, so this may be a read error. The gene calls are TRBV29-1 and TRBJ2-5; D not resolved. The CDR3 is 12 amino acids. CDR1 is SQVTM and CDR2 is ANQGSEA in the germline V gene. The CDR3 loop is CSVEVGRKAQCF. The DNA of the CDR3 is TGCAGCGTTGAAGTAGGGCGGAAGGCCCAGTGCTTC.

J is TRBJ2-1 and V is TRBV19, with 10 bases fitting TRBD2. CDR3 length: 14 residues. Germline loops: CDR1 LNHDA, CDR2 SQIVND (reference sequence). Trimming removed 6 bases from V and 7 bases from J; junction bases left unmatched: 6. CDR3 region: CASRMSSGRNEQFF. CDR3 bases: TGTGCCAGTAGGATGAGTAGCGGGAGGAATGAGCAGTTCTTC.

V gene TRBV20-1 combines with J gene TRBJ2-1; 9 positions agree with TRBD1. Germline V gene data show CDR1 as DFQATT and CDR2 as SNEGSKA (reference sequence). The CDR3 runs 16 residues. V lost 5 bases to trimming and J lost 7 bases; unmatched junction nucleotides: 15. The CDR3 region has the DNA TGCAGTGCTCCGGACAGGGGAATGAAACTATGGAATGAGCAGTTCTTC. Amino acid sequence: CSAPDRGMKLWNEQFF.

The table lists this clonotype with many counts. The V gene is TRBV7-2, the J gene TRBJ2-7; no clear D. The CDR3 has 13 residues. The V gene lost 4 bases and the J gene lost 5 bases, with 12 bases spanning the gap. The V gene's germline CDR1 is SGHTA and CDR2 FQGNSA. The CDR3 loop is CASSSRVQNEQYF. Here the CDR3 DNA reads TGTGCCAGCAGCTCCCGGGTACAGAACGAGCAGTACTTC.

A note on this clonotype: Since the CDR3 does not end with the conserved phenylalanine or tryptophan, this likely comes from a read error. This chain joins TRBV7-2 and TRBJ2-7, with TRBD2 as a possible D gene (7 bases). Germline V CDR1 and CDR2: SGHTA, FQGNSA. V dropped 5 bases and J dropped 3 bases, with 17 bases sitting between them. This CDR3 contains 15 residues. CDR3 protein: CASSGSCGGHYEQYP. The CDR3 bases are TGTGCCAGCAGCGGCTCTTGCGGGGGACACTACGAGCAGTACCCC.

The chain uses TRBV30 and TRBJ2-2, with a possible D match to TRBD1 (6 bases). The ends were cut back, 2 bases at V and 5 bases at J, with 12 bases in the middle. This CDR3 has 14 amino acids. The V gene's germline CDR1 is GTSNPN and CDR2 SVGIG (reference sequence). CDR3 coding DNA: TGTGCCTGGAGTTACAGGGCTGGAACCGGGGAGCTGTTTTTT. It encodes CAWSYRAGTGELFF.

There are many counts of this clonotype. CDR3 region: CASSLTSNEQYF. CDR3 coding DNA: TGTGCCAGCAGCTTAACTAGCAACGAGCAGTACTTC. V is TRBV7-2 and J is TRBJ2-7; tentatively, D is TRBD2 (6 bases). Per the germline V gene, CDR1 is SGHTA and CDR2 is FQGNSA. V was clipped by 2 bases and J by 5 bases, with 7 bases between them. The CDR3 consists of 12 residues.

This clonotype came up many times. The chain is built from TRBV4-1 and TRBJ1-2, with TRBD1 identical over 8 bases. The CDR3 has 17 residues. V shed 0 bases, J shed 7 bases, and the junction held 13 bases outside the gene matches. CDR1 is MGHRA and CDR2 is YSYEKL in the germline V gene. The CDR3, as DNA: TGCGCCAGCAGCCAAGATCTCTACAGGGGGTCAAGCGGTGGCTACACCTTC. This translates into CASSQDLYRGSSGGYTF.

The chain carries TRBV7-2 and TRBJ2-7; 13 bases map to TRBD2. The CDR3 spans 13 residues. J lost 6 bases, V lost 5 bases, and 1 base had no gene match. CDR1 is SGHTA and CDR2 is FQGNSA in the germline V gene. The CDR3 coding sequence is TGTGCCAGCAGCACTAGCGGGAGGGTCGAGCAGTACTTC. Translating gives CASSTSGRVEQYF.

The chain is built from TRBV29-1 and TRBJ1-1; TRBD1 agrees at 7 bases. Germline V lookup: CDR1 SQVTM, CDR2 ANQGSEA. V lost 8 bases and J lost 3; bases outside the gene matches: 6. This CDR3 comprises 12 residues. The DNA of the CDR3 is TGCAGCATCCGGGACAGTTACACTGAAGCTTTCTTT. It translates to CSIRDSYTEAFF.

This clonotype appeared many times. The chain couples TRBV19 to TRBJ2-1, with a tentative D call TRBD1 (6 bases). Between the trimmed V and J ends, which lost 8 bases and 6 bases, there was a span of 11 bases. The CDR3 contains 12 residues. Germline loops: CDR1 LNHDA, CDR2 SQIVND (reference sequence). The CDR3 coding sequence is TGTGCCAGTTCCGACAGGACCAATGAGCAGTTCTTC. This translates into CASSDRTNEQFF.